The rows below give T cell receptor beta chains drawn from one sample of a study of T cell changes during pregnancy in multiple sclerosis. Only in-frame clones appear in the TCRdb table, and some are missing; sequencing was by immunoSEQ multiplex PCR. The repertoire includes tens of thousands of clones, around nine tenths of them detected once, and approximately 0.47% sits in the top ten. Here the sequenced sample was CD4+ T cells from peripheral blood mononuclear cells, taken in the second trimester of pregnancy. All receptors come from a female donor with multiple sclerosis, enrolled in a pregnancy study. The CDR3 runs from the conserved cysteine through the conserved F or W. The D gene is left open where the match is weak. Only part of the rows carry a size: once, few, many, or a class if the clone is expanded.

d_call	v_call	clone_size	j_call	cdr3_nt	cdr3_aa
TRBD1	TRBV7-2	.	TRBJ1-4	TGTGCCAGCAGCCCCCTGGGGGACAGCAATGAAAAACTGTTTTTT	CASSPLGDSNEKLFF
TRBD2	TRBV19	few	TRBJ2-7	TGTGCCAGTACCCGAACCTCCGGGACTAGAAGTTACGAGCAGTACTTC	CASTRTSGTRSYEQYF
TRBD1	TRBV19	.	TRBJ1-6	TGTGCCAGTAGGCCTCCGGGACAGCATAATTCACCCCTCCACTTT	CASRPPGQHNSPLHF
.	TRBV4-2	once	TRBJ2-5	TGTGCCAGCAGCCAAGGGCCAAACCAAGAGACCCAGTACTTC	CASSQGPNQETQYF
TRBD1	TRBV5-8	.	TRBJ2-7	TGTGCCAGCAGCCGAAAGACAGGGGGAGAGTCCTACGAGCAGTACTTC	CASSRKTGGESYEQYF
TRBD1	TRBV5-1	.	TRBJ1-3	TGCGCCAGCAGCCCCGGGACAGGGAGCTCTGGAAACACCATATATTTT	CASSPGTGSSGNTIYF
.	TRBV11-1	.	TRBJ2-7	TGTGCCAGCAGCCGCACCGGGGGAACCTACGAGCAGTACTTC	CASSRTGGTYEQYF
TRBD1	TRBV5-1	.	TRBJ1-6	TGCGCCAGCAGCTTGGGACCACAGGGGATCAACTCACCCCTCCACTTT	CASSLGPQGINSPLHF
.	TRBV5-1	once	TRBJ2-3	TGCGCCAGCAGCTTGGTTGTCGGAGATACGCAGTATTTT	CASSLVVGDTQYF
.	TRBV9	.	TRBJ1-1	TGTGCCAGCAGCGTAGGATGGCTCATGAACACTGAAGCTTTCTTT	CASSVGWLMNTEAFF